This T cell receptor beta chain was found in a study of blood T cell repertoires in COVID-19. About the research overall: In each case, the material was cDNA or gDNA derived from T cells, B-cell-depleted T cells, or PBMCs.

Germline assignment: CDR1 SGDLS and CDR2 YYNGEE. V was shortened by 3 bases and J by 5 bases, with 11 bases between the two germline ends. The CDR3 extends over 14 amino acids. To note about this clone: Other DNA sequences within the sample encode an identical CDR3.

TCRdb's copy holds only in-frame clones and misses some; the assay was immunoSEQ multiplex PCR. The sample includes roughly 240,000 clones, approximately 90% of them seen just once. The specimen sequenced was peripheral blood. The V and J genes are TRBV9 and TRBJ1-4; TRBD1 is a possible D gene (5 bases). This TCR came from a man between 18 and 35 years old with active or convalescent COVID-19. The DNA of the CDR3 is TGTGCCAGCAGCGCCACAGGTGTGAATGAAAAACTGTTTTTT. It codes for CASSATGVNEKLFF.